This TCR beta chain is drawn from a study of T cells in women clearing cervical HPV infection. Germline V gene data show CDR1 as SGHRS and CDR2 as YFSETQ. Trimming shortened V by 4 bases and J by 0 bases, and 16 bases separated the two germline ends. This CDR3 is 17 amino acids long. Clones were sequenced by immunoSEQ multiplex PCR, and TCRdb holds only the in-frame ones, with some missing. This listing includes more than 15,000 clones. A note on this clone: With the read ending 3 residues before the CDR3 end, the germline J gene is used to fill in that end.

J is TRBJ1-4 and V is TRBV5-1, with D perhaps matching TRBD1 (5 bases). This TCR was sampled from a woman aged 18-70 years with a cervical HPV16 infection that either progressed to CIN3+ or cleared (not recorded which). Sample: blood buffy coat. Partial CDR3 DNA: TGCGCCAGCAGCCTTGCTTCGACCAGGGCAACTAATGAAAAA. The encoded protein is CASSLASTRATNEK. The CDR3 in its entirety is CASSLASTRATNEKLFF.